Listed below are T cell receptor beta chains from one sample, sequenced in a study of blood T cell repertoires in COVID-19. TCRdb keeps only in-frame clones here, not all; method: immunoSEQ multiplex PCR. The sample yields about 68,000 clones, approximately 90% seen once. What was sequenced was peripheral blood. The receptors come from a woman aged 55-70 years with active COVID-19. Both conserved end residues are trimmed from each CDR3.

ASRRQGENTEAF,TRBV4-2
ASSLNRGGVSEQY,TRBV11-2
ATSARGTYEQY,TRBV24-1
ASSSRQGAAEKLF,TRBV7-2
SASSGNRVYNEQF,TRBV20-1
SADRGPPRETQY,TRBV29-1
ASSKGQTTTNEKLF,TRBV19
ATFRGDGRFEAF,TRBV6-5
ASSETGGPYEQY,TRBV10-2
ASSQGLTGGSEKLF,TRBV4-2
ASSSLWGGRDHNYGYT,TRBV5-1
ASSRAGGDYGYT,TRBV5-1
ASRGTSGIYEQY,TRBV6-6
ASSDSGIEGTGELF,TRBV28
ASSTGTIKNIQY,TRBV7-8
ASSRIGGSYEQY,TRBV4-1
ASSSGDRVGYEQY,TRBV28
ASSMFGTGNTEAF,TRBV19
ASKGPDRGRNQPQH,TRBV19